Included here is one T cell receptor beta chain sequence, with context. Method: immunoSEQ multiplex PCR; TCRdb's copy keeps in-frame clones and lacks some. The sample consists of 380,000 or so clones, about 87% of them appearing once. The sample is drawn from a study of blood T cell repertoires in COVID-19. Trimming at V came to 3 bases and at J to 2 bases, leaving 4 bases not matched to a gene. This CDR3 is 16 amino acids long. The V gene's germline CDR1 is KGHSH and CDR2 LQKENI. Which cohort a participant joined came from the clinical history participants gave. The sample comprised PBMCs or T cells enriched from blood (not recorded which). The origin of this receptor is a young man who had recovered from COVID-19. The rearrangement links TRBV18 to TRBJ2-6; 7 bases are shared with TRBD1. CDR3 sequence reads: CASSPATGAGANVLTF. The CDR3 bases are TGTGCCAGCTCACCTGCAACAGGGGCTGGGGCCAACGTCCTGACTTTC.